The 19 T cell receptor beta chains reported below all come from one sample, sequenced in a study of patients and donors after allogeneic stem cell transplantation. Using its own MiXCR run on the RT-PCR reads, TCRdb lists one record per CDR3 protein. The table shows 900,000 to 1,000,000 distinct CDR3 sequences, with about 20% occurring only once. The source material was blood, either unsorted or a sorted T cell fraction (not recorded which). These receptors were taken from a human donor who was either an allogeneic HSCT recipient or a stem cell or donor lymphocyte infusion donor (not recorded which). It is not recorded whose cells these are; they may come from a transplant donor.

The chain uses TRBV5-8 and TRBJ2-7, with D perhaps matching TRBD1 (6 bases). CDR1 is SGHTS and CDR2 is YDEGEE in the germline V gene. With 0 bases removed from V and 4 bases from J, the gap between germline ends came to 14 bases. The CDR3 has 15 residues. The CDR3 spells CASSLEQGTNYEQYF. The CDR3 DNA reads TGTGCCAGCAGCTTGGAGCAGGGGACAAATTACGAGCAGTACTTC. Full variable domain (rest looked up from reference TRBV5-8 and TRBJ2-7): EAGVTQSPTHLIKTRGQQATLRCSPISGHTSVYWYQQALGLGLQFLLWYDEGEERNRGNFPPRFSGRQFPNYSSELNVNALELEDSALYLCASSLEQGTNYEQYFGPGTRLTVT.

The chain is built from TRBV6-1 and TRBJ2-3; TRBD1 might be the D (7 bases). The CDR3 is 15 residues long. The V gene lost 6 bases and the J gene lost 0 bases, with 13 bases spanning the gap. Germline V gene sequence: CDR1 MNHNS, CDR2 SASEGT. CDR3 loop: CASSQTGTSTDTQYF. The CDR3 DNA follows: TGTGCCAGCAGCCAGACAGGGACTAGCACAGATACGCAGTATTTT.

The V gene is TRBV6-4, the J gene TRBJ1-6; D not certain. In germline, CDR1 is MRHNA, CDR2 SNTAGT. Trimming took 3 bases from V and 7 from J, leaving 7 bases between them. The CDR3 runs to 13 residues. CDR3 loop: CASSETANSPLHF. DNA for the CDR3: TGTGCCAGCAGTGAAACAGCCAATTCACCCCTCCACTTT.

This sequence joins TRBV27 and TRBJ2-1; tentatively, D is TRBD1 (6 bases). Germline lookup yields CDR1 MNHEY and CDR2 SMNVEV (reference sequence). V dropped 3 bases and J dropped 12 bases, with 12 bases sitting between them. The CDR3 length is 12 residues. CDR3 sequence: CASSFSRGVQFF. The CDR3, as DNA: TGTGCCAGCAGTTTCTCCAGGGGTGTGCAGTTCTTC.

V gene TRBV3-1 combines with J gene TRBJ2-3, with TRBD2 as a possible D gene (5 bases). This CDR3 has 14 amino acids. Deletions cut 3 bases from V and 4 bases from J, with 11 bases between. Germline V CDR1 and CDR2: LGHDT, YNNKEL (reference sequence). CDR3 loop: CASSQGDWADTQYF. DNA for the CDR3: TGTGCCAGCAGCCAGGGAGACTGGGCAGATACGCAGTATTTT.

The chain is built from TRBV3-1 and TRBJ1-3; perhaps TRBD1 as D (6 bases). Germline lookup yields CDR1 LGHDT and CDR2 YNNKEL (reference sequence). The V and J ends lost 3 bases and 2 bases respectively, with 8 bases between them. CDR3 size: 14 residues. The chain's CDR3 is CASSQEGAGNTIYF. CDR3 bases: TGTGCCAGCAGCCAGGAGGGGGCTGGAAACACCATATATTTT.

V and J are TRBV6-5 and TRBJ1-1; a possible D gene is TRBD1 (5 bases). This CDR3 is 16 amino acids long. The ends were cut back, 0 bases at V and 4 bases at J, with 15 bases in the middle. Germline V gene data show CDR1 as MNHEY and CDR2 as SVGAGI. The CDR3 spells CASSYSRPAQGTEAFF. For the CDR3, the DNA is TGTGCCAGCAGTTACTCCAGGCCCGCGCAGGGCACTGAAGCTTTCTTT.

The chain employs TRBV5-1 and TRBJ1-6; 8 nucleotides agree with TRBD1. The germline V gene has CDR1 SGHRS and CDR2 YFSETQ. The CDR3 totals 14 residues. J was trimmed by 10 bases and V by 3 bases; bases with no gene match: 6. This CDR3 is CASSSAPGGSPLHF. In DNA, the CDR3 is TGCGCCAGCAGCTCAGCACCAGGGGGCTCACCCCTCCACTTT.

This clonotype was recorded at least ten times. The J gene is TRBJ2-1, the V gene TRBV4-2; 13 bases match TRBD2. The germline V gene has CDR1 LGHNA and CDR2 YNFKEQ. The CDR3 has 17 residues. V shed 2 bases, J shed 4 bases, and the junction held 5 bases outside the gene matches. The CDR3 loop is CASSQRSTSGGYNEQFF. The CDR3 DNA sequence: TGTGCCAGCAGCCAACGCTCGACTAGCGGGGGGTACAATGAGCAGTTCTTC.

The CDR3 DNA is TGCAGCGTTGTGGCGGGGCTCACAGATACGCAGTATTTT. It translates to CSVVAGLTDTQYF. V usage is TRBV29-1 and J usage is TRBJ2-3; weak D call: TRBD2 (6 bases). The V end lost 4 bases, the J end lost 2 bases, and 10 bases lay between the germline ends. Germline CDR1 reads SQVTM; CDR2 reads ANQGSEA. The CDR3 has 13 residues.

This clonotype appeared a few times. This rearrangement joins TRBV5-1 to TRBJ2-3; 10 bases are shared with TRBD1. Germline assignment: CDR1 SGHRS and CDR2 YFSETQ. This CDR3 is 15 amino acids long. V gave up 6 bases and J gave up 5 bases; unmatched junction bases: 9. CDR3 DNA sequence: TGCGCCAGCACCGCGGGACAGGGGAGATTAGATACGCAGTATTTT. Translated, it gives CASTAGQGRLDTQYF.

This clonotype occurred a few times. J is TRBJ2-7 and V is TRBV28; D is undetermined. Looked up from germline, CDR1 is MDHEN and CDR2 is SYDVKM. The CDR3 has 14 residues. The V end lost 3 bases, the J end lost 0 bases, and 9 bases lay between the germline ends. Here the CDR3 DNA reads TGTGCCAGCAGTTTGTCTCTTCTCTCCTACGAGCAGTACTTC. Protein product: CASSLSLLSYEQYF. Full variable domain (rest looked up from reference TRBV28 and TRBJ2-7): DVKVTQSSRYLVKRTGEKVFLECVQDMDHENMFWYRQDPGLGLRLIYFSYDVKMKEKGDIPEGYSVSREKKERFSLILESASTNQTSMYLCASSLSLLSYEQYFGPGTRLTVT.

This clonotype was recorded at least ten times. J is TRBJ1-1 and V is TRBV5-1, with a weak D call TRBD1 (5 bases). This CDR3 is 14 amino acids long. Trimming took off 0 bases at V and 3 bases at J, with 9 bases between the two ends. Germline V CDR1 and CDR2: SGHRS, YFSETQ. The CDR3: CASSLADSYTEAFF. The CDR3 DNA follows: TGCGCCAGCAGCTTGGCTGACAGCTACACTGAAGCTTTCTTT.

In this sample, this clonotype turned up a few times. The chain joins TRBV6-1 to TRBJ1-1; maybe TRBD1 (5 bases). The V gene lost 4 bases and the J gene lost 5 bases, with 11 bases spanning the gap. Germline V lookup: CDR1 MNHNS, CDR2 SASEGT. The CDR3 spans 13 residues. This chain's CDR3 is CASSGWGTTEAFF. CDR3 DNA sequence: TGTGCCAGCAGTGGATGGGGCACTACTGAAGCTTTCTTT.

This clonotype was recorded a few times. The chain links TRBV12-3 or TRBV12-4 to TRBJ2-1, with TRBD2 identical over 13 bases. The CDR3 runs to 15 residues. With V trimmed by 6 bases and J by 5 bases, 4 bases remained unmatched. The CDR3 DNA follows: TGTGCCAGCAGCCGGACTAGCGGGGGTCACAATGAGCAGTTCTTC. This translates into CASSRTSGGHNEQFF.

The chain uses TRBV6-5 and TRBJ2-7; D is unclear. CDR1 and CDR2 from the germline V gene are MNHEY and SVGAGI. The CDR3 contains 12 residues. V lost 2 bases and J 2 bases, leaving 4 bases between the germline ends. The CDR3 DNA sequence: TGTGCCAGCAGTTACCCCCCCTACGAGCAGTACTTC. As protein: CASSYPPYEQYF.

This clonotype has just a few counts. CDR3 loop: CASSLPNVGGYGYTF. The CDR3 bases are TGTGCCAGCAGTTTACCCAATGTGGGGGGATATGGCTACACCTTC. The rearrangement joins TRBV12-3 or TRBV12-4 to TRBJ1-2, with D maybe TRBD1 (5 bases). With 2 bases removed from V and 5 bases from J, the gap between germline ends came to 15 bases. CDR3 length: 15 amino acids.

The chain has TRBV5-1 and TRBJ2-1; D might be TRBD1 or TRBD2, each matching 6 bases. The CDR3 consists of 16 residues. V lost 1 base and J 0 bases, leaving 11 bases between the germline ends. Germline V gene sequence: CDR1 SGHRS, CDR2 YFSETQ. This chain's CDR3 is CASSLRGVSSYNEQFF. The CDR3 nucleotides read TGCGCCAGCAGCTTGAGGGGGGTGAGCTCCTACAATGAGCAGTTCTTC.

The chain is built from TRBV28 and TRBJ2-1; possible D gene TRBD1, 6 bases. The germline V gene encodes CDR1 MDHEN and CDR2 SYDVKM. CDR3 size: 13 residues. Deletions cut 10 bases from V and 5 bases from J, with 15 bases between. The CDR3, as DNA: TGTGCCACCATACACAGGGTAGACAATGAGCAGTTCTTC. Translating gives CATIHRVDNEQFF.